The 13 T cell receptor beta chains given below trace back to one sample, sequenced in a study of blood T cell repertoires in COVID-19. The data were produced by immunoSEQ multiplex PCR, yet TCRdb's version contains in-frame clones alone and is incomplete. The profile shows 230,000 or so clones, around 84% of them singletons. The sequenced sample consisted of peripheral blood. Every receptor here comes from a woman aged 40 to 50 who had recovered from COVID-19.

The chain employs TRBV7-9 and TRBJ2-3; weak D call: TRBD2 (6 bases). Per the germline V gene, CDR1 is SEHNR and CDR2 is FQNEAQ (reference sequence). V lost 1 base, J lost 2 bases, and 19 bases lay in between. This CDR3 is 18 amino acids long. CDR3 amino acids: CASSLEVGGVSHTDTQYF. As DNA, the CDR3 is TGTGCCAGCAGCTTAGAGGTCGGGGGAGTCTCCCACACAGATACGCAGTATTTT.

The chain is built from TRBV5-1 and TRBJ2-2, with D possibly being TRBD1 (5 bases). Germline V lookup: CDR1 SGHRS, CDR2 YFSETQ. CDR3 length: 17 residues. Trimming removed 4 bases at V and 1 base at J, with 17 bases between. CDR3 loop: CASSPLDSAQNTGELFF. CDR3 nucleotide sequence: TGCGCCAGCAGCCCTCTCGACAGTGCACAGAACACCGGGGAGCTGTTTTTT.

The chain has TRBV12-3 or TRBV12-4 and TRBJ1-5; a possible D gene is TRBD1 (6 bases). Between the trimmed V and J ends, which lost 6 bases and 7 bases, there was a span of 13 bases. The length of the CDR3 is 13 residues. The CDR3 sequence is CASSGQLGQPQHF. CDR3 sequence (DNA): TGTGCCAGCAGCGGACAGTTGGGCCAGCCCCAGCATTTT.

The gene calls are TRBV11-3 and TRBJ2-5, with D possibly matching TRBD1 (6 bases). Per the germline V gene, CDR1 is SGHNT and CDR2 is YENEEA. The CDR3 consists of 15 residues. V lost 5 bases and J 1 base, leaving 14 bases between the germline ends. CDR3 bases: TGTGCCAGCAGCCTCAGGACAGACCCCCAAGAGACCCAGTACTTC. Encoded protein: CASSLRTDPQETQYF. Using reference TRBV11-3 and TRBJ2-5 for the parts outside the CDR3, the full variable domain is EAGVVQSPRYKIIEKKQPVAFWCNPISGHNTLYWYLQNLGQGPELLIRYENEEAVDDSQLPKDRFSAERLKGVDSTLKIQPAELGDSAVYLCASSLRTDPQETQYFGPGTRLLVL.

J is TRBJ1-5 and V is TRBV6-5, with D maybe TRBD1 (6 bases). This CDR3 is built from 15 residues. Germline CDR1 reads MNHEY; CDR2 reads SVGAGI. V gave up 5 bases and J gave up 2 bases, with 13 bases separating them. The CDR3 bases are TGTGCCAGCAGTAAGGGGGAAGACGGCAATCAGCCCCAGCATTTT. It is translated as CASSKGEDGNQPQHF.

The chain couples TRBV5-8 to TRBJ2-7, with a possible D match to TRBD1 (5 bases). The germline V gene has CDR1 SGHTS and CDR2 YDEGEE. This CDR3 is 17 amino acids long. V was cut by 1 base and J by 6 bases, with 23 bases left in between. The CDR3 is CASSLFTGRAGKGEQYF. The CDR3 DNA sequence: TGTGCCAGCAGCTTGTTCACAGGACGGGCAGGGAAGGGCGAGCAGTACTTC.

This sequence joins TRBV7-2 and TRBJ2-2; D ambiguous. Germline CDR1 is SGHTA and CDR2 is FQGNSA. The ends were cut back, 1 base at V and 2 bases at J, with 5 bases in the middle. The CDR3 consists of 14 residues. The CDR3 loop is CASSLDPNTGELFF. The CDR3 region has the DNA TGTGCCAGCAGCTTAGATCCTAACACCGGGGAGCTGTTTTTT.

V usage is TRBV20-1 and J usage is TRBJ1-1; unclear D gene. CDR1 and CDR2 from the germline V gene are DFQATT and SNEGSKA (reference sequence). The CDR3 is made up of 10 amino acids. V was shortened by 6 bases and J by 7 bases, with 9 bases between the two germline ends. CDR3 sequence reads: CSAQVIEAFF. CDR3 bases: TGCAGTGCACAAGTAATTGAAGCTTTCTTT.

The J gene is TRBJ2-3, the V gene TRBV10-3; D may be TRBD1 (5 bases). Trimming pared 7 bases from V and 0 bases from J, leaving 8 bases between. The CDR3 covers 13 residues. Germline V gene data show CDR1 as ENHRY and CDR2 as SYGVKD. The DNA of the CDR3 is TGTGCCATCACCCGACAGAGCACAGATACGCAGTATTTT. It codes for CAITRQSTDTQYF.

The V call is TRBV6-5, the J call TRBJ2-1, with a weak D call TRBD2 (7 bases). V dropped 10 bases and J dropped 3 bases, with 13 bases sitting between them. The CDR3 spans 13 residues. Per the germline V gene, CDR1 is MNHEY and CDR2 is SVGAGI. The CDR3 spells CATMGGLYNEQFF. CDR3 in DNA: TGTGCCACCATGGGGGGGCTCTACAATGAGCAGTTCTTC.

This chain links TRBV6-2 or TRBV6-3 with TRBJ1-2; TRBD1 aligns across 8 bases. V shed 5 bases and J 7 bases; nucleotides not matched to a gene: 12. This CDR3 has 15 amino acids. Germline V gene sequence: CDR1 MNHEY, CDR2 SVGEGT. The DNA of the CDR3 is TGTGCCAGCAGTAGATCACAGGGGGATTCGAGTGGCTACACCTTC. Encoded protein: CASSRSQGDSSGYTF.

V gene TRBV18 combines with J gene TRBJ1-5; D remains ambiguous. The CDR3 extends over 11 amino acids. Trimming stripped 6 bases from V and 5 bases from J, with 5 bases between. Germline V gene sequence: CDR1 KGHSH, CDR2 LQKENI. The CDR3, as DNA: TGTGCCAGCTCGCGTGATCAGCCCCAGCATTTT. It codes for CASSRDQPQHF.

This chain uses TRBV18 with TRBJ1-1; D possibly corresponds to TRBD1 (5 bases). The germline V gene encodes CDR1 KGHSH and CDR2 LQKENI. V was shortened by 1 base and J by 6 bases, with 12 bases between the two germline ends. The CDR3 totals 14 residues. The CDR3 DNA is TGTGCCAGCTCACCACAGCGGGGGGACGCTGAAGCTTTCTTT. The encoded protein is CASSPQRGDAEAFF.